These 8 T cell receptor beta chains originate from one sample sequenced in a study of technical replicates of blood from a handful of donors (TCRdb year 2017). The library was built by means of the immunoSEQ multiplex PCR assay. TCRdb holds this immuneACCESS table with in-frame rearrangements only. Some clones are missing; in checked studies, unresolved V genes explain under half, and the rest has no known cause. This sample lists tens of thousands of clones; 90% were detected once. The ten largest make up approximately 4.4% of the sample. Sequencing was carried out using PBMCs. Every receptor here comes from a human donor in good health. Some clones in this sample may be carry-over from other donors' samples.

The chain is built from TRBV29-1 and TRBJ2-1; 15 nucleotides match TRBD2. This CDR3 has 15 amino acids. From germline, CDR1 is SQVTM and CDR2 ANQGSEA. J lost 7 bases, V lost 4 bases, and 5 bases had no gene match. CDR3 protein: CSVGAGTSGRNEQFF. The CDR3 nucleotides are TGCAGCGTTGGGGCCGGGACTAGCGGGAGGAATGAGCAGTTCTTC.

With respect to this clone: Sequence at one end of the junction differs from germline and may be a read error. The genes are TRBV6-4 and TRBJ1-6, with D maybe TRBD1 (6 bases). Germline V gene lookup returns CDR1 MRHNA and CDR2 SNTAGT. CDR3 size: 14 residues. The CDR3 loop reads CASSYSPGQPPLHF. The CDR3 region has the DNA TGTGCCAGCAGTTACTCCCCGGGACAACCACCCCTCCACTTT.

V usage is TRBV29-1 and J usage is TRBJ1-2, with 8 bases aligning to TRBD1. Germline values: CDR1 SQVTM, CDR2 ANQGSEA. This CDR3 has 11 amino acids. Unmatched junction bases numbered 4, after V lost 6 bases and J lost 7 bases. The CDR3 region is CSVTGDSGYTF. CDR3 in DNA: TGCAGCGTGACAGGGGACAGTGGCTACACCTTC.

The chain carries TRBV6-1 and TRBJ2-5, with D uncertain. Germline loops: CDR1 MNHNS, CDR2 SASEGT. The germline V and J ends were trimmed by 2 bases and 2 bases, with 9 bases remaining between them. The CDR3 spans 14 residues. This CDR3 reads CASSEKTTQETQYF. The CDR3 DNA follows: TGTGCCAGCAGTGAAAAAACCACTCAAGAGACCCAGTACTTC.

The gene calls are TRBV7-9 and TRBJ2-1, with TRBD2 identical over 8 bases. The CDR3 has 18 residues. V shed 5 bases and J 10 bases; nucleotides not matched to a gene: 22. CDR1 and CDR2 (germline): SEHNR, FQNEAQ (reference sequence). The CDR3 nucleotides read TGTGCCAGCAGCGTAGAGCGCCAACTAGCGGTCCGGCCCAAGGAGCAGTTCTTC. It encodes CASSVERQLAVRPKEQFF.

The chain is built from TRBV4-3 and TRBJ2-1, with 8 bases matching TRBD2. The CDR3 has 20 residues. Looked up from germline, CDR1 is LGHNA and CDR2 is YSLEER. V lost 0 bases to trimming and J lost 4 bases; unmatched junction nucleotides: 17. This chain's CDR3 is CASSQEGTSSDLYEYNEQFF. Written as DNA, the CDR3 is TGCGCCAGCAGCCAAGAAGGGACTAGTAGTGATCTGTACGAGTACAATGAGCAGTTCTTC.

The chain joins TRBV19 to TRBJ2-7; no firm D call. CDR1 LNHDA and CDR2 SQIVND come from the germline V gene (reference sequence). The V and J ends lost 1 base and 2 bases respectively, with 9 bases between them. This CDR3 is 14 amino acids long. This chain's CDR3 is CASSIGALTYEQYF. CDR3 sequence (DNA): TGTGCCAGTAGTATAGGGGCGCTAACCTACGAGCAGTACTTC.

CDR3 bases: TGTGCCAGCAGCCAAGGAGGGTTGGTGCAGTACTTC. Residues: CASSQGGLVQYF. V gene TRBV7-2 combines with J gene TRBJ2-7; TRBD2 is a possible D gene (6 bases). Germline assignment: CDR1 SGHTA and CDR2 FQGNSA. The CDR3 has 12 residues. V shed 5 bases and J shed 9 bases, with 14 bases lying between them.